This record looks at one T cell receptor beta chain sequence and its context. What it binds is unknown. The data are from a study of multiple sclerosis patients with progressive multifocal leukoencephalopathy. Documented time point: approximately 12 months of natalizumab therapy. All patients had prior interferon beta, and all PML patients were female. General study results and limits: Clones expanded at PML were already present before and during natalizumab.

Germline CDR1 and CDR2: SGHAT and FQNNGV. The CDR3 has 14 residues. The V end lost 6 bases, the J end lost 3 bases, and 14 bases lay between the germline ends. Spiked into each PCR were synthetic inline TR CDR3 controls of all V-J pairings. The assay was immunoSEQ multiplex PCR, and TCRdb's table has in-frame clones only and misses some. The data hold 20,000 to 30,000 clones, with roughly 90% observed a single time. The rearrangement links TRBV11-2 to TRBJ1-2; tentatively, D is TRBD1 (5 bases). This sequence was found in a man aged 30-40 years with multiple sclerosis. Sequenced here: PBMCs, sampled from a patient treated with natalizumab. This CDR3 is CASSEFGAHYGYTF. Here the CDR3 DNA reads TGTGCCAGCAGTGAGTTTGGGGCACACTATGGCTACACCTTC.